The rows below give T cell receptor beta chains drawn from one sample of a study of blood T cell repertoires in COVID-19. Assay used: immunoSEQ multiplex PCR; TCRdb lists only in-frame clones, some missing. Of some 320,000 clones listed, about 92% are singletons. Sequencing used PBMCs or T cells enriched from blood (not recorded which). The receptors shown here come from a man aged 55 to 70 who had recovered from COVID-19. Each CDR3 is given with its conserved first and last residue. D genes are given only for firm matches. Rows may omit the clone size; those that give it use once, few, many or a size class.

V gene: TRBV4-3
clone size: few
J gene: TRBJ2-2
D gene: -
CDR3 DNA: TGCGCCAGCAGCCAATCCAGGGGCGTTGCCGGGGAGCTGTTTTTT
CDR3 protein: CASSQSRGVAGELFF

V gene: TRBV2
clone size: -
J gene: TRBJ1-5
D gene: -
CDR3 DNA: TGTGCCAGCAGCCAGGACATCCCCGGTGTAGCCCAGCATTTT
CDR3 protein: CASSQDIPGVAQHF

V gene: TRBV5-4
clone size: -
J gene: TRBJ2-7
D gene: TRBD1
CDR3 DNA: TGTGCCAGCAGTAGGACAGGGAGCTACGAGCAGTACTTC
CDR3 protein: CASSRTGSYEQYF

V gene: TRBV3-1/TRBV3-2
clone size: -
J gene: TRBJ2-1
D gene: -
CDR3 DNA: TGTGCCAGCAGCCAAGGACTAGGGACCTACAATGAGCAGTTCTTC
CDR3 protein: CASSQGLGTYNEQFF

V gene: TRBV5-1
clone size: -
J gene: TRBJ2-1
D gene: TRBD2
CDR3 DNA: TGCGCCAGCAGCCTAGCGGGAGGTAGAAATGAGCAGTTCTTC
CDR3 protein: CASSLAGGRNEQFF

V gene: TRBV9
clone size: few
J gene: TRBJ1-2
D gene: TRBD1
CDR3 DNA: TGTGCCAGCAGCCTGACGGGACAGGGCGATGGCTACACCTTC
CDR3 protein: CASSLTGQGDGYTF

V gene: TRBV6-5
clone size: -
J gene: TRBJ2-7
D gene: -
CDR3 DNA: TGTGCCAGCAGTTACGCAGGTAGTGCCTACGAGCAGTACTTC
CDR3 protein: CASSYAGSAYEQYF

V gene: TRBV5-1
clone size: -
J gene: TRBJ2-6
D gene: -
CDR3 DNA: TGCGCCAGCAGAAAGACAGGACAGCAGGCCTTCTCTGGGGCCAACGTCCTGACTTTC
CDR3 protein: CASRKTGQQAFSGANVLTF

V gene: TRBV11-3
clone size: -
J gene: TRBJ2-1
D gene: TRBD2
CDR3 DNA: TGTGCCAGCAGCCCACGGACTAGCGACTACAATGAGCAGTTCTTC
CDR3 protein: CASSPRTSDYNEQFF

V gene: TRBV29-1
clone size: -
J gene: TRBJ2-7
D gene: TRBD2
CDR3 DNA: TGCAGCGTTGTGGTACTAGCGGAAACCTACGAGCAGTACTTC
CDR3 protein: CSVVVLAETYEQYF

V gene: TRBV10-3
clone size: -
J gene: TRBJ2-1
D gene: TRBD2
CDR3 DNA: TGTGCCATCAGTGAATCCGGAGCGGGGAATGAGCAGTTCTTC
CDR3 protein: CAISESGAGNEQFF

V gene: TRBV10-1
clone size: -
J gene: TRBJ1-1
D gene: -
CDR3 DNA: TGCGCCAGCAGCGCGGGACCTAGAGCTGAAGCTTTCTTT
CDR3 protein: CASSAGPRAEAFF

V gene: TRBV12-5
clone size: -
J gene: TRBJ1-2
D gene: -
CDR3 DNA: TGTGCTAGTGGCCCGACAACTAACTATGGCTACACCTTC
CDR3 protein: CASGPTTNYGYTF

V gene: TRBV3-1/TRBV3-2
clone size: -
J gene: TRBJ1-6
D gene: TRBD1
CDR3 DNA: TGTGCCAGCAGCCAAGCCAGGGGGAATTCACCCCTCCACTTT
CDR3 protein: CASSQARGNSPLHF

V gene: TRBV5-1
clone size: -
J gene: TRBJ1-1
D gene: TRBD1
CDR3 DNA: TGCGCCAGCAGCCCTTCGACAGGGTTGAACACTGAAGCTTTCTTT
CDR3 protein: CASSPSTGLNTEAFF

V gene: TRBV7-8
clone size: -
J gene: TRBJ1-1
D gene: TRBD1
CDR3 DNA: TGTGCCAGCCGCTTTCAGGGGGGCACTGAAGCTTTCTTT
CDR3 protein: CASRFQGGTEAFF

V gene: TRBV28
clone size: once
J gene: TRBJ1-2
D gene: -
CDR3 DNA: TGTGCCAGCAGTTCAGACTATGGCTACACCTTC
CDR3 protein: CASSSDYGYTF

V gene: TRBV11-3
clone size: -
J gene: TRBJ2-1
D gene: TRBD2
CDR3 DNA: TGTGCCAGCAGCTCCGGACTAGCGGGAGGGTTAGTAGAGCAGTTCTTC
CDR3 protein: CASSSGLAGGLVEQFF

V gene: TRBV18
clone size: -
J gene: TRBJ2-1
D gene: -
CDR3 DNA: TGTGCCAGCTCACCTCCGGGCGGGGCTAATGAGCAGTTCTTC
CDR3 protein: CASSPPGGANEQFF

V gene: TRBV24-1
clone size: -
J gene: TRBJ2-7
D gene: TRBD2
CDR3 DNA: TGTGCCACCAGTGATCCTAGCGGGAGCTCCTACGAGCAGTACTTC
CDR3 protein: CATSDPSGSSYEQYF

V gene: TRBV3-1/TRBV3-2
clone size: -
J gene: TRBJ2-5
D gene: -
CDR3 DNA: TGTGCCAGCAGCGGCACAGTGGAAGAGACCCAGTACTTC
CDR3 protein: CASSGTVEETQYF

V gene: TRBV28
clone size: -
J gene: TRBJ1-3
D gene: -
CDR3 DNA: TGTGCCAGCACCCCAGGCGGGGGAGGCTCTGGAAACACCATATATTTT
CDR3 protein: CASTPGGGGSGNTIYF

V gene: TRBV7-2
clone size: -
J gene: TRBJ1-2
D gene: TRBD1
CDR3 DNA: TGTGCCAGCAGCTTAGAGGCCAGGGGGCTTAATGGCTACACCTTC
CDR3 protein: CASSLEARGLNGYTF

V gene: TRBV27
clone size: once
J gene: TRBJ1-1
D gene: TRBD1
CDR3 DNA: TGTGCCAGCAGTTTAGTAGCAGGGGGCACTACTGAAGCTTTCTTT
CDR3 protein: CASSLVAGGTTEAFF

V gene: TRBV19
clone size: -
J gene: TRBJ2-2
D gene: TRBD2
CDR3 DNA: TGTGGTACCGCACTAGCGGGGAACACCGGGGAGCTGTTTTTT
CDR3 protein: CGTALAGNTGELFF

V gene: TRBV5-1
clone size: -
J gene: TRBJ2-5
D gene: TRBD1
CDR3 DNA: TGCGCCAGCAGCCCCAACCCTGACAGGGGGAAGGAGACCCAGTACTTC
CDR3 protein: CASSPNPDRGKETQYF

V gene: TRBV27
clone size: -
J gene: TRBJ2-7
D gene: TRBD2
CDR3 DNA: TGTGCCAGCACAGCGGGGGGCGGTTCCTACGAGCAGTACTTC
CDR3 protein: CASTAGGGSYEQYF

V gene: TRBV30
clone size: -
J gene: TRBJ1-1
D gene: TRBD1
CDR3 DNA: TGTGCCTGGAGTCGACCGGGCGCAGGGGGGAACACTGAAGCTTTCTTT
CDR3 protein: CAWSRPGAGGNTEAFF

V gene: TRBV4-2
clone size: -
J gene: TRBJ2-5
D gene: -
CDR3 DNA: TGTGCCAGCAGCCTAAAAACTCGCCCACCAGGGGAGACCCAGTACTTC
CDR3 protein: CASSLKTRPPGETQYF

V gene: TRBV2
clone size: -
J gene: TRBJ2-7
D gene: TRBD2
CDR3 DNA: TGTGCCAGCAACCTAGCGGGGCCCAACGAGCAGTACTTC
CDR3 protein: CASNLAGPNEQYF

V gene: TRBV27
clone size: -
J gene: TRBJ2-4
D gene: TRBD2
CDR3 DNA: TGTGCCAGCGGGGGGGAGGCCAAAAACATTCAGTACTTC
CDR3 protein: CASGGEAKNIQYF

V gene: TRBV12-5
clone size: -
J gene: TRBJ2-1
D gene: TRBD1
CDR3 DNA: TGTGCTAGTGGTCCCGGCGGGACAGGTTACAATGAGCAGTTCTTC
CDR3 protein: CASGPGGTGYNEQFF

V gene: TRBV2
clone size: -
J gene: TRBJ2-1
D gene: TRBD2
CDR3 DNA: TGTGCCAGCAGGAGACTAGCGGGAATCTACAATGAGCAGTTCTTC
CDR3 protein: CASRRLAGIYNEQFF

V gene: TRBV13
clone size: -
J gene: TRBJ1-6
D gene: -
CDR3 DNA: TGTGCCAGCAGCTACGACAGGACAAATTCACCCCTCCACTTT
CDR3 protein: CASSYDRTNSPLHF

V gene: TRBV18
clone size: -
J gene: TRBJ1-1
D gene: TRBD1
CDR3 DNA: TGTGCCAGCTCACCTGAGGGACAGGGGCGGGGAGTGAACACTGAAGCTTTCTTT
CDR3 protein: CASSPEGQGRGVNTEAFF

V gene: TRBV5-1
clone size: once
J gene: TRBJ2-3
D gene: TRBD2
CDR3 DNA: TGCGCCAGCAGCCCCGGGAGGGGCGCTACAGATACGCAGTATTTT
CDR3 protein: CASSPGRGATDTQYF

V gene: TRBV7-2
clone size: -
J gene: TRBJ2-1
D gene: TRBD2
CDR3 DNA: TGTGCCAGCAGCTTAACTAGCGGGGGATACCGGGGGAATGAGCAGTTCTTC
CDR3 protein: CASSLTSGGYRGNEQFF

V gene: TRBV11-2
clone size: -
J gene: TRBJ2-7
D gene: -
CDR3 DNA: TGTGCCAGCAGCTTAGAGCGCGAGCAGTACTTC
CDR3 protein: CASSLEREQYF

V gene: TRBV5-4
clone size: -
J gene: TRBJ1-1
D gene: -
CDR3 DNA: TGTGCCAGCAGCTCCCCTCGGGACACTGAAGCTTTCTTT
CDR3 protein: CASSSPRDTEAFF

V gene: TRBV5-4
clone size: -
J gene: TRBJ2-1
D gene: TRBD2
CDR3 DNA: TGTGCCAGCAGCGTAGCGGGTTTCCTAGGTAATGAGCAGTTCTTC
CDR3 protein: CASSVAGFLGNEQFF

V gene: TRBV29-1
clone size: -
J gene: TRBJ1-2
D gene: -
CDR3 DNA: TGCAGCGTTGTGCAGGGTCGGAATGGCTACACCTTC
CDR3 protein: CSVVQGRNGYTF

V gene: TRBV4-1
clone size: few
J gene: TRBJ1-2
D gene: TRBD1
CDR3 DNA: TGCGCCAGCAGCCAACCGGGACAGTTAGAAGGCTACACCTTC
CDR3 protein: CASSQPGQLEGYTF

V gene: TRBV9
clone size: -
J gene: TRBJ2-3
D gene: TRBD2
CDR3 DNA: TGTGCCAGCAGCGATAGCGGGGGGGCGACCTCAGATACGCAGTATTTT
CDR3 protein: CASSDSGGATSDTQYF

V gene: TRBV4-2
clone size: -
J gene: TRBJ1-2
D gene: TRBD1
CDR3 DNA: TGTGCCAGCAGCCAACCCTCGGGACAGGGGGCAAGAGGCTACACCTTC
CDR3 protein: CASSQPSGQGARGYTF